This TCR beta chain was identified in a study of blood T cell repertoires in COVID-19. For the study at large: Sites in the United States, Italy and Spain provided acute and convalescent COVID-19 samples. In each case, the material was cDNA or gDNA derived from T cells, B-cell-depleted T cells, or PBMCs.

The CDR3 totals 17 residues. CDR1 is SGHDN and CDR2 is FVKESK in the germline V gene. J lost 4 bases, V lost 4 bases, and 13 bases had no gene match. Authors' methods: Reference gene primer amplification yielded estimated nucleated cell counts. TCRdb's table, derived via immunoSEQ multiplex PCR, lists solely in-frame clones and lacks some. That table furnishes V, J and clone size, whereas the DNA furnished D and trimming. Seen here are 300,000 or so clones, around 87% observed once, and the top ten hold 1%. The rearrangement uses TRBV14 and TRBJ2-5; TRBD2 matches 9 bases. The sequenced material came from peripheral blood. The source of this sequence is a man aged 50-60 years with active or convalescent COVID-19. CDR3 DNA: TGTGCCAGCAGCCCCCGTGCCGGGACTAGCTTGGGAGAGACCCAGTACTTC. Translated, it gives CASSPRAGTSLGETQYF.